The 11 T cell receptor beta chains presented below share a single source sample, sequenced in a study of T cell responses to AZD1222 COVID-19 vaccine. Profiled with immunoSEQ multiplex PCR; TCRdb holds only in-frame clones, not every one. The table has more than 75,000 clones, about nine tenths seen once; the top ten hold less than 8%. Sequenced material: peripheral blood, taken on day 0 of AZD1222 vaccination. These TCRs come from an adult in good health.

The chain links TRBV7-9 to TRBJ2-1; D is uncertain. V lost 5 bases and J lost 8, with 13 bases in between. The germline V gene encodes CDR1 SEHNR and CDR2 FQNEAQ (reference sequence). The CDR3 runs to 13 residues. DNA of the CDR3: TGTGCCAGCAGCCCCCCTATGTGGCATGAGCAGTTCTTC. As protein: CASSPPMWHEQFF.

Turning to this clone: One end of the junction fails to match germline, which may point to a read error. The chain is built from TRBV29-1 and TRBJ2-7; possibly TRBD2 for D (7 bases). This CDR3 has 13 residues. The germline CDR1 and CDR2 sequences are SQVTM and ANQGSEA. The CDR3 region has the DNA TGCAGCGTAGAAGGGGGGGATTGGGGCGAGCAGTACTTC. Its protein product is CSVEGGDWGEQYF.

The DNA for the CDR3 is TGTGCCACGGGGACCAGCTCCTACGAGCAGTACTTC. Translating it yields CATGTSSYEQYF. This chain joins TRBV19 and TRBJ2-7; the D gene could be TRBD1 or TRBD2 (5 bases each). Germline CDR1 is LNHDA and CDR2 is SQIVND (reference sequence). The CDR3 has 12 residues. Trimming removed 10 bases at V and 0 bases at J, with 10 bases between.

V usage is TRBV5-1 and J usage is TRBJ1-1; 10 bases line up with TRBD1. V shed 4 bases, J shed 4 bases, and the junction held 7 bases outside the gene matches. Per germline, CDR1 SGHRS and CDR2 YFSETQ. CDR3 length: 15 amino acids. DNA for the CDR3: TGCGCCAGCAGCAGGACGGGACAGGGGTTCACTGAAGCTTTCTTT. Its translation: CASSRTGQGFTEAFF.

The J gene is TRBJ1-5, the V gene TRBV7-8; D remains ambiguous. Trimming took 7 bases from V and 2 from J, leaving 12 bases between them. Germline CDR1 SGHVS, CDR2 FQNEAQ. This CDR3 contains 14 residues. CDR3 region: CASTAGSRNQPQHF. In nucleotides, the CDR3 is TGTGCCAGCACCGCGGGGAGCCGCAATCAGCCCCAGCATTTT.

This chain links TRBV28 with TRBJ2-2; the match to TRBD1 covers 7 bases. Germline V gene lookup returns CDR1 MDHEN and CDR2 SYDVKM. The CDR3 contains 15 residues. J gave up 6 bases and V 2 bases, and 6 bases lay outside the gene matches. CDR3 DNA sequence: TGTGCCAGCAGTTTAATAGGGGGCTGGTCCGGGGAGCTGTTTTTT. It codes for CASSLIGGWSGELFF. Filled out from reference TRBV28 and TRBJ2-2, the complete variable domain reads DVKVTQSSRYLVKRTGEKVFLECVQDMDHENMFWYRQDPGLGLRLIYFSYDVKMKEKGDIPEGYSVSREKKERFSLILESASTNQTSMYLCASSLIGGWSGELFFGEGSRLTVL.

The genes are TRBV19 and TRBJ1-1, with TRBD1 matching over 9 bases. V was clipped by 4 bases and J by 1 base; unmatched bases: 1. Per the germline V gene, CDR1 is LNHDA and CDR2 is SQIVND (reference sequence). CDR3 size: 14 residues. The CDR3: CASSTGQGNTEAFF. CDR3 bases: TGTGCCAGTAGTACGGGACAGGGGAACACTGAAGCTTTCTTT.

The chain is built from TRBV6-6 and TRBJ1-1; 8 bases agree with TRBD1. Germline V lookup: CDR1 MNHNY, CDR2 SVGAGI (reference sequence). The CDR3 extends over 16 amino acids. V trimming: 5 bases; J trimming: 2 bases; junction bases outside the gene matches: 10. CDR3 coding DNA: TGTGCCAGCAGTCCGCGACAGGGGTTGGTAAACACTGAAGCTTTCTTT. Translation: CASSPRQGLVNTEAFF.

This clone showed up just a few times. The chain has TRBV5-6 and TRBJ2-7; D could derive from TRBD1 or TRBD2 (5 bases each). Trimming shortened V by 4 bases and J by 3 bases, and 20 bases separated the two germline ends. The CDR3 has 16 residues. The germline V gene encodes CDR1 SGHDT and CDR2 YYEEEE. CDR3 DNA: TGTGCCAGCAGCCCGCGACGGGTCCTTGGGGGCTACGAGCAGTACTTC. It specifies CASSPRRVLGGYEQYF.

This chain connects TRBV7-9 to TRBJ2-7; D gene ambiguous. This CDR3 comprises 17 residues. V gave up 2 bases and J gave up 0 bases, with 17 bases separating them. Germline CDR1 and CDR2: SEHNR and FQNEAQ (reference sequence). In DNA form, the CDR3 reads TGTGCCAGCAGCTTATTTCCCTCGACCAGGAGCTCCTACGAGCAGTACTTC. Its protein product is CASSLFPSTRSSYEQYF.

This clone was observed once. V is TRBV19 and J is TRBJ1-1; 7 bases are shared with TRBD1. Germline trimming cut 5 bases from V and 2 bases from J; bases unmatched to any gene: 11. The CDR3 loop spans 16 amino acids. Per the germline V gene, CDR1 is LNHDA and CDR2 is SQIVND (reference sequence). The CDR3 sequence is CASSARQGLGNTEAFF. CDR3 coding DNA: TGTGCCAGTAGTGCGAGACAGGGCTTGGGAAACACTGAAGCTTTCTTT.